The entry below gives a single TCR beta chain sequence along with its context. Unique molecular identifiers featured in how the TCRbeta library was prepared. TCRdb used MiXCR to reprocess the PCR reads, holding one entry per CDR3 protein. The sample holds about 540,000 distinct CDR3 sequences; about 17% are singletons and the top ten take 3% to 3.5%. The data were obtained in a study of T-cell reconstitution after alpha-beta-depleted transplantation in children. Germline V gene data show CDR1 as SGDLS and CDR2 as YYNGEE. The germline V and J ends were trimmed by 0 bases and 4 bases, with 13 bases remaining between them. The CDR3 has 15 residues.

The rearrangement joins TRBV9 to TRBJ1-2, with D possibly matching TRBD1 (5 bases). The sample in question was PBMCs from the stem cell graft donor, obtained from the stem cell graft. The TCR sequence derives from a human donor who donated a stem cell graft to a child with acute lymphoblastic leukemia. The CDR3 here is CASSVAMLDSYGYTF. CDR3 DNA: TGTGCCAGCAGCGTAGCGATGCTAGACAGCTATGGCTACACCTTC.